Listed below are T cell receptor beta chains from one sample, sequenced in a study of blood T cell repertoires in COVID-19. The data were produced by immunoSEQ multiplex PCR, yet TCRdb's version contains in-frame clones alone and is incomplete. The table includes 250,000 to 400,000 clones, under 90% detected once. The sequenced sample was peripheral blood. The source is a woman in her 30s with COVID-19, enrolled during active disease. The CDR3 runs from the conserved cysteine through the conserved F or W.

cdr3_length: 14; v_call: TRBV3-1/TRBV3-2; j_call: TRBJ2-3; cdr3_aa: CASREGLFADTQYF
cdr3_length: 13; v_call: TRBV28; j_call: TRBJ1-5; cdr3_aa: CASGGTGAQPQHF
cdr3_length: 15; v_call: TRBV28; j_call: TRBJ1-4; cdr3_aa: CASSNGRDRGEKLFF
cdr3_length: 15; v_call: TRBV6-4; j_call: TRBJ2-1; cdr3_aa: CASSDSSAGGDEQFF
cdr3_length: 15; v_call: TRBV7-9; j_call: TRBJ2-1; cdr3_aa: CASISELAVYNEQFF
cdr3_length: 13; v_call: TRBV18; j_call: TRBJ2-5; cdr3_aa: CASLESLSETQYF
cdr3_length: 17; v_call: TRBV5-5; j_call: TRBJ2-3; cdr3_aa: CASSSGLAGTGTDTQYF
cdr3_length: 14; v_call: TRBV5-1; j_call: TRBJ2-7; cdr3_aa: CASREPAEAYEQYF
cdr3_length: 14; v_call: TRBV5-6; j_call: TRBJ1-2; cdr3_aa: CASSFEGTYYGYTF
cdr3_length: 14; v_call: TRBV11-2; j_call: TRBJ1-6; cdr3_aa: CASSQQGRNSPLHF
cdr3_length: 14; v_call: TRBV11-2; j_call: TRBJ1-2; cdr3_aa: CASSSGQGLFGYTF
cdr3_length: 13; v_call: TRBV6-5; j_call: TRBJ1-1; cdr3_aa: CASRGGRRDIAFF
cdr3_length: 19; v_call: TRBV4-2; j_call: TRBJ1-2; cdr3_aa: CASSQGGRGTLASNYGYTF
cdr3_length: 15; v_call: TRBV11-2; j_call: TRBJ2-7; cdr3_aa: CASSYGQGFSYEQYF
cdr3_length: 14; v_call: TRBV6-6; j_call: TRBJ1-2; cdr3_aa: CASSHGQGARGYTF
cdr3_length: 14; v_call: TRBV13; j_call: TRBJ2-7; cdr3_aa: CASSLGTDRGEQYF
cdr3_length: 12; v_call: TRBV19; j_call: TRBJ1-4; cdr3_aa: CASSTFGEKLFF